The 20 T cell receptor beta chains presented below share a single source sample, sequenced in a study of shared clonotypes between healthy human individuals. Here immunoSEQ multiplex PCR was the method, and the copy in TCRdb shows in-frame clones only, minus some. This table holds more than 850,000 clones, around 78% found once. Input material: memory CD4+ T cells from PBMCs. This sample's subset: CD45RA-negative fraction. The receptors were sampled from a man younger than 35 in good health. Some clones in this sample may be carry-over from other donors' samples.

The chain uses TRBV29-1 and TRBJ2-5; tentatively, D is TRBD1 (6 bases). Deletions cut 6 bases from V and 0 bases from J, with 11 bases between. Looked up from germline, CDR1 is SQVTM and CDR2 is ANQGSEA. This CDR3 is 13 amino acids long. As DNA, the CDR3 is TGCAGCGTCGTAGGACAGTACCAAGAGACCCAGTACTTC. It yields the protein CSVVGQYQETQYF.

This clone was counted only a few times. The J gene is TRBJ1-2, the V gene TRBV2; no reliable D call. This CDR3 contains 12 residues. V was cut by 4 bases and J by 5 bases, with 8 bases left in between. The germline CDR1 and CDR2 sequences are SNHLY and FYNNEI. CDR3 nucleotide sequence: TGTGCCAGCAGTGTGGACCTTTATGGCTACACCTTC. Amino acid sequence: CASSVDLYGYTF.

This clone showed up many times. The rearrangement uses TRBV5-1 and TRBJ1-1; TRBD1 might be the D (6 bases). Per germline, CDR1 SGHRS and CDR2 YFSETQ. V gave up 0 bases and J gave up 0 bases, with 12 bases separating them. This CDR3 comprises 16 residues. CDR3 nucleotide sequence: TGCGCCAGCAGCTTGGCGAGGGGGAATATGAACACTGAAGCTTTCTTT. It yields the protein CASSLARGNMNTEAFF.

The chain employs TRBV5-5 and TRBJ1-1; 11 bases line up with TRBD1. This CDR3 region has 17 residues. V was pared by 4 bases and J by 3 bases, with 11 bases of the junction left unmatched. Germline-derived CDR1 and CDR2 are SGHKS and YYEKEE (reference sequence). This CDR3 reads CASSLLRGQGEDTEAFF. CDR3 in DNA: TGTGCCAGCAGCCTCCTCCGGGGACAGGGGGAGGACACTGAAGCTTTCTTT.

The chain has TRBV6-1 and TRBJ1-5; D perhaps matches TRBD1 (5 bases). This CDR3 comprises 17 residues. Trimming cost V 4 bases and J 0 bases, with 16 bases left between them. The germline gives CDR1 MNHNS, CDR2 SASEGT. The CDR3 DNA reads as TGTGCCAGCAGTGTCCCTCGGGCAGGGTCTAGCAATCAGCCCCAGCATTTT. Its translation: CASSVPRAGSSNQPQHF.

This rearrangement joins TRBV4-1 to TRBJ2-1; TRBD2 matches at 9 bases. This CDR3 has 16 residues. Germline assignment: CDR1 MGHRA and CDR2 YSYEKL. J gave up 8 bases and V 1 base, and 9 bases lay outside the gene matches. The CDR3 region is CASSQGIASGTHEQFF. The CDR3, as DNA: TGCGCCAGCAGCCAAGGTATCGCTAGCGGGACCCATGAGCAGTTCTTC.

This clone was observed a few times. The chain couples TRBV5-1 to TRBJ2-3; TRBD2 matches 11 bases. Per the germline V gene, CDR1 is SGHRS and CDR2 is YFSETQ. CDR3 size: 15 residues. Losses at the gene ends were 4 bases for V and 4 bases for J; bases not matched to a gene: 5. CDR3 amino acids: CASSEGTSGPDTQYF. The CDR3 bases are TGCGCCAGCAGCGAAGGGACTAGCGGACCAGATACGCAGTATTTT.

The chain is built from TRBV5-1 and TRBJ2-7, with D perhaps TRBD1 or TRBD2 (5 bases each). Per germline, CDR1 SGHRS and CDR2 YFSETQ. With 0 bases removed from V and 7 bases from J, the gap between germline ends came to 11 bases. This CDR3 is 13 amino acids long. CDR3 DNA: TGCGCCAGCAGCTTGGACCCCGAGGGGGAGCAGTACTTC. Its translation is CASSLDPEGEQYF.

The J gene is TRBJ2-7, the V gene TRBV7-2; perhaps TRBD2 as D (6 bases). The CDR3 contains 13 residues. CDR1 is SGHTA, CDR2 FQGNSA, per germline. V lost 4 bases and J 6 bases, leaving 13 bases between the germline ends. The CDR3 spells CASSWGGGTEQYF. The DNA for the CDR3 is TGTGCCAGCAGCTGGGGCGGCGGGACCGAGCAGTACTTC. Full variable domain (outside the CDR3, taken from reference TRBV7-2 and TRBJ2-7): GAGVSQSPSNKVTEKGKDVELRCDPISGHTALYWYRQSLGQGLEFLIYFQGNSAPDKSGLPSDRFSAERTGGSVSTLTIQRTQQEDSAVYLCASSWGGGTEQYFGPGTRLTVT.

This chain connects TRBV4-3 to TRBJ1-3; D gene ambiguous. V shed 0 bases and J shed 2 bases, with 5 bases lying between them. Germline V lookup: CDR1 LGHNA, CDR2 YSLEER. This CDR3 has 14 amino acids. CDR3 nucleotide sequence: TGCGCCAGCAGCCAAGAGAGGGCTGGAAACACCATATATTTT. Protein: CASSQERAGNTIYF.

This chain connects TRBV11-2 to TRBJ1-2; D is possibly TRBD1 (5 bases). The CDR3 is made up of 16 amino acids. V was cut by 0 bases and J by 7 bases, with 18 bases left in between. Germline loops: CDR1 SGHAT, CDR2 FQNNGV. CDR3 DNA: TGTGCCAGCAGCTTAGAGCTAGGGGTGAGAGTACTTGGCTACACCTTC. Translation gives CASSLELGVRVLGYTF.

The chain carries TRBV5-1 and TRBJ1-1; tentatively, D is TRBD1 (6 bases). The germline gives CDR1 SGHRS, CDR2 YFSETQ. There are 11 residues in the CDR3. Trimming shortened V by 4 bases and J by 8 bases, and 9 bases separated the two germline ends. CDR3 residues: CASSPGTEAFF. CDR3 bases: TGCGCCAGCAGCCCAGGGACAGAAGCTTTCTTT.

The chain has TRBV7-9 and TRBJ2-3, with D perhaps matching TRBD1 (5 bases). Trimming cost V 5 bases and J 0 bases, with 15 bases left between them. The CDR3 runs 16 residues. Per germline, CDR1 SEHNR and CDR2 FQNEAQ (reference sequence). This chain's CDR3 is CASSQRKGLSTDTQYF. CDR3 in DNA: TGTGCCAGCAGCCAACGTAAGGGGCTAAGCACAGATACGCAGTATTTT. The variable domain in full, with the rest retrieved from reference TRBV7-9 and TRBJ2-3, is DTGVSQNPRHKITKRGQNVTFRCDPISEHNRLYWYRQTLGQGPEFLTYFQNEAQLEKSRLLSDRFSAERPKGSFSTLEIQRTEQGDSAMYLCASSQRKGLSTDTQYFGPGTRLTVL.

This chain joins TRBV15 and TRBJ2-1; D uncertain. The germline V gene has CDR1 LNHNV and CDR2 YYDKDF (reference sequence). V was trimmed by 0 bases and J by 5 bases, leaving 8 bases between them. This CDR3 has 14 amino acids. CDR3 amino acids: CATSRDGIDNEQFF. The DNA for the CDR3 is TGTGCCACCAGCAGAGATGGGATAGACAATGAGCAGTTCTTC. Full variable domain (rest looked up from reference TRBV15 and TRBJ2-1): DAMVIQNPRYQVTQFGKPVTLSCSQTLNHNVMYWYQQKSSQAPKLLFHYYDKDFNNEADTPDNFQSRRPNTSFCFLDIRSPGLGDTAMYLCATSRDGIDNEQFFGPGTRLTVL.

The DNA of the CDR3 is TGCGCCAGCGGACCGACGTCGGGAGCCTACGAGCAGTACTTC. Its protein is CASGPTSGAYEQYF. The rearrangement links TRBV5-1 to TRBJ2-7; D is possibly TRBD2 (6 bases). Deletions cut 7 bases from V and 2 bases from J, with 16 bases between. The length of the CDR3 is 14 residues. Looked up from germline, CDR1 is SGHRS and CDR2 is YFSETQ.

A single count supports this clone. The chain combines TRBV30 with TRBJ1-1; weak D call: TRBD1 (5 bases). The length of the CDR3 is 13 residues. Germline values: CDR1 GTSNPN, CDR2 SVGIG (reference sequence). Trimming cost V 4 bases and J 7 bases, with 16 bases left between them. The CDR3 region is CAWTSVVGVEAFF. DNA for the CDR3: TGTGCCTGGACCTCCGTCGTGGGGGTTGAAGCTTTCTTT. The entire variable domain, with the rest obtained from reference TRBV30 and TRBJ1-1, is as follows: SQTIHQWPATLVQPVGSPLSLECTVEGTSNPNLYWYRQAAGRGLQLLFYSVGIGQISSEVPQNLSASRPQDRQFILSSKKLLLSDSGFYLCAWTSVVGVEAFFGQGTRLTVV.

The V call is TRBV6-1, the J call TRBJ2-2, with 10 bases lining up with TRBD2. With V trimmed by 4 bases and J by 4 bases, 6 bases remained unmatched. The CDR3 spans 16 residues. Germline CDR1 and CDR2: MNHNS and SASEGT. CDR3 in DNA: TGTGCCAGCAGTGCTGTAGCGGGAGGTTTCACCGGGGAGCTGTTTTTT. Translating it yields CASSAVAGGFTGELFF.

The V call is TRBV5-6, the J call TRBJ2-7; D ambiguous. V dropped 0 bases and J dropped 7 bases, with 5 bases sitting between them. This CDR3 is built from 11 residues. Germline CDR1 and CDR2: SGHDT and YYEEEE. CDR3 region: CASSLGLEQYF. In DNA, the CDR3 is TGTGCCAGCAGCTTGGGGCTTGAGCAGTACTTC. Supplemented by reference TRBV5-6 and TRBJ2-7, the full variable domain reads DAGVTQSPTHLIKTRGQQVTLRCSPKSGHDTVSWYQQALGQGPQFIFQYYEEEERQRGNFPDRFSGHQFPNYSSELNVNALLLGDSALYLCASSLGLEQYFGPGTRLTVT.

J is TRBJ2-2 and V is TRBV2; tentatively, D is TRBD1 (6 bases). The length of the CDR3 is 16 residues. CDR1 and CDR2 (germline): SNHLY, FYNNEI. Trimming removed 2 bases from V and 0 bases from J, with 10 bases in between. DNA for the CDR3: TGTGCCAGCAGTGAAATGGGGGCAGCGAACACCGGGGAGCTGTTTTTT. It yields the protein CASSEMGAANTGELFF.

The chain uses TRBV18 and TRBJ2-7; no firm D call. The CDR3 has 14 residues. The V gene lost 4 bases and the J gene lost 2 bases, with 12 bases spanning the gap. Germline CDR1 and CDR2: KGHSH and LQKENI. CDR3: CASSLTRPTYEQYF. In DNA, the CDR3 is TGTGCCAGCTCACTAACCCGCCCCACCTACGAGCAGTACTTC.